One sample yielded the 23 T cell receptor beta chains listed below, sequenced in a study of T cell clonality in common variable immunodeficiency. TCRdb's table, derived via immunoSEQ multiplex PCR, lists solely in-frame clones and lacks some. This sample has 35,000 to 50,000 clones and no singletons, with 0.68% in the ten largest. Material for sequencing was peripheral blood mononuclear cells. The receptors derive from a person between 18 and 69 years old in good health.

This clone was observed many times. The read is 3 residues too short to cover the CDR3 end, so that end is filled in from the germline J gene. This chain uses TRBV27 with TRBJ1-5, with a tentative D call TRBD1 (5 bases). The V and J ends lost 2 bases and 7 bases respectively, with 9 bases between them. Germline-derived CDR1 and CDR2 are MNHEY and SMNVEV (reference sequence). This CDR3 has 13 amino acids. The part of the CDR3 DNA that was read is TGTGCCAGCAGTTTAGGACACCACCAGCCC. This encodes CASSLGHHQP. The entire CDR3 reads CASSLGHHQPQHF.

This clone was seen ten or more times. The read is 3 residues too short to cover the CDR3 end, so that end is filled in from the germline J gene. Other DNA sequences from this sample encode an identical CDR3 as well. The chain carries TRBV5-1 and TRBJ2-1; the match to TRBD2 covers 8 bases. V lost 2 bases, J lost 0 bases, and 7 bases stayed unmatched. CDR3 length: 17 residues. From germline, CDR1 is SGHRS and CDR2 YFSETQ. The CDR3 DNA, read in part, is TGCGCCAGCAGCTTCCCTAGCGGGCCGAGCTCCTACAATGAG. Its translation is CASSFPSGPSSYNE. The CDR3 reads in full as CASSFPSGPSSYNEQFF.

This clone appeared many times. Read data end 3 residues before the CDR3 end; the end is taken from the germline J gene. This chain uses TRBV6-2 or TRBV6-3 with TRBJ1-2; TRBD1 aligns across 10 bases. The J segment lost 6 bases and the V segment lost 6 bases, leaving 4 bases of the junction unmatched. The germline CDR1 and CDR2 sequences are MNHEY and SVGEGT. CDR3 size: 13 residues. The part of the CDR3 DNA that was read is TGTGCCAGCAGCCGCGGGACAGGGGATGGC. This encodes CASSRGTGDG. Given in full, the CDR3 is CASSRGTGDGYTF.

The sample holds many counts of this clone. Sequencing ends 3 residues short of the CDR3 end; the germline J gene provides the rest. V and J are TRBV6-4 and TRBJ2-1; 11 nucleotides match TRBD2. Losses at the gene ends were 5 bases for V and 4 bases for J; bases not matched to a gene: 4. There are 15 residues in the CDR3. Germline values: CDR1 MRHNA, CDR2 SNTAGT. CDR3 DNA (partial): TGTGCCAGCAGTACACTAGCGGGAGCTTACAATGAG. This encodes CASSTLAGAYNE. From start to end, the CDR3 is CASSTLAGAYNEQFF.

This clone was recorded at least ten times. The read terminates 3 residues ahead of where the CDR3 ends, so the germline J gene completes it. The genes are TRBV29-1 and TRBJ2-2, with no clear D. CDR3 size: 13 residues. The germline gives CDR1 SQVTM, CDR2 ANQGSEA. V lost 3 bases, J lost 0 bases, and 5 bases lay in between. The CDR3 is CSVDPTNTGELFF. Incomplete CDR3 DNA: TGCAGCGTTGACCCCACGAACACCGGGGAG.

This clone came up many times. The CDR3 end falls 3 residues outside the read, so it is completed with the germline J gene. The J gene is TRBJ1-2, the V gene TRBV3-1 (or the pseudogene TRBV3-2); D is ambiguous. Germline CDR1 LGHDT, CDR2 YNNKEL (reference sequence). The CDR3 contains 12 residues. The CDR3 DNA, read in part, is TGTGCCAGCAGCCAAGCGAATAGTGTC. It translates to CASSQANSV. The full-length CDR3 reads as CASSQANSVYTF.

This clone came up many times. The CDR3 reads CSAGRGRSTEAFF. The sequenced part of the CDR3 DNA is TGCAGTGCTGGCAGGGGGCGAAGCACTGAA. The rearrangement joins TRBV20-1 to TRBJ1-1; the match to TRBD1 covers 8 bases. The read halts 3 residues ahead of the CDR3 end, with the missing end drawn from the germline J gene. The CDR3 runs to 13 residues. V lost 5 bases and J lost 4; bases outside the gene matches: 6. In germline, CDR1 is DFQATT, CDR2 SNEGSKA (reference sequence).

This clone was detected ten times or more. The chain's CDR3 is CASSQDQGGQVRNEQFF. CDR3 DNA (partial): TGCGCCAGCAGCCAAGATCAGGGTGGGCAGGTTCGAAATGAG. The chain employs TRBV4-1 and TRBJ2-1, with D possibly being TRBD1 (5 bases). The read is 3 residues too short to cover the CDR3 end, so that end is filled in from the germline J gene. Trimming cost V 0 bases and J 7 bases, with 19 bases left between them. CDR1 MGHRA and CDR2 YSYEKL come from the germline V gene. This CDR3 has 17 amino acids.

This clone was seen ten or more times. The read halts 3 residues ahead of the CDR3 end, with the missing end drawn from the germline J gene. The rearrangement links TRBV19 to TRBJ2-6; D is unresolved. V was trimmed by 7 bases and J by 0 bases, leaving 19 bases between them. CDR1 is LNHDA, CDR2 SQIVND, per germline (reference sequence). There are 18 residues in the CDR3. CDR3 residues: CASTSNSRPLSGANVLTF. The covered CDR3 bases are TGTGCCAGTACTTCGAACAGCCGACCGCTCTCTGGGGCCAACGTC.

This clone has a count of ten or more. The CDR3 extends 3 residues past the end of the read, so its final part is completed from the germline J gene. The chain links TRBV7-8 to TRBJ2-5, with D hard to call. V gave up 5 bases and J gave up 5 bases, with 15 bases separating them. CDR1 and CDR2 from the germline V gene are SGHVS and FQNEAQ. The CDR3 totals 14 residues. The CDR3 protein is CASSPLGPRETQYF. CDR3 bases read: TGTGCCAGCAGCCCCCTAGGTCCAAGGGAGACC. The whole variable domain, filled in from reference TRBV7-8 and TRBJ2-5, reads GAGVSQSPRYKVAKRGQDVALRCDPISGHVSLFWYQQALGQGPEFLTYFQNEAQLDKSGLPSDRFFAERPEGSVSTLKIQRTQQEDSAVYLCASSPLGPRETQYFGPGTRLLVL.

This clone was recorded at least ten times. The CDR3 is cut off 3 residues early in the read; its end comes from the germline J gene. The chain is built from TRBV4-2 and TRBJ1-5, with D possibly TRBD1 on 5 matching bases. CDR1 is LGHNA, CDR2 YNFKEQ, per germline. CDR3 size: 17 residues. Trimming removed 2 bases from V and 0 bases from J, with 14 bases in between. The CDR3 DNA, read in part, is TGTGCCAGCAGCCAATACTTTCGGGGGTATAGCAATCAGCCC. Protein product: CASSQYFRGYSNQP. The whole CDR3 region reads CASSQYFRGYSNQPQHF.

This clone has ten or more counts. The observed sequence ends 3 residues before the CDR3 terminus, with the missing tail filled in from the germline J gene. This sequence joins TRBV29-1 and TRBJ1-5; D is perhaps TRBD1 (5 bases). V dropped 6 bases and J dropped 4 bases, with 10 bases sitting between them. CDR1 and CDR2 (germline): SQVTM, ANQGSEA. The CDR3 extends over 12 amino acids. This chain's CDR3 is CSVRTQNQPQHF. The sequenced part of the CDR3 DNA is TGCAGCGTACGGACACAGAATCAGCCC.

In this sample, this clone turned up many times. Read data end 3 residues before the CDR3 end; the end is taken from the germline J gene. V and J are TRBV4-1 and TRBJ2-7, with D tentatively TRBD2 (7 bases). The CDR3 totals 13 residues. Per the germline V gene, CDR1 is MGHRA and CDR2 is YSYEKL. V lost 1 base and J lost 6, with 10 bases in between. The part of the CDR3 DNA that was read is TGCGCCAGCAGCCAAGGGGGAGGGGGCGAG. Its protein product is CASSQGGGGE. The CDR3 in its entirety is CASSQGGGGEQYF.

This clone was found many times. The read ends 3 residues shy of where the CDR3 ends; the end is completed using the germline J gene. This chain connects TRBV5-1 to TRBJ2-7; TRBD2 aligns across 8 bases. Trimming removed 4 bases from V and 6 bases from J; junction bases left unmatched: 6. The CDR3 has 13 residues. Germline V gene data show CDR1 as SGHRS and CDR2 as YFSETQ. The CDR3 region is CASSPGRGGEQYF. The part of the CDR3 DNA that was read is TGCGCCAGCAGCCCGGGACGGGGGGGCGAG.

This clone showed up many times. From the germline J gene comes the end of the CDR3, since the read stops 3 residues before it. The genes are TRBV14 and TRBJ1-1; D unclear. Trimming took off 2 bases at V and 1 base at J, with 11 bases between the two ends. Per germline, CDR1 SGHDN and CDR2 FVKESK. The CDR3 consists of 15 residues. CDR3: CASSQNPPRNTEAFF. CDR3 bases read: TGTGCCAGCAGCCAAAACCCCCCTAGGAACACTGAA.

This clone was counted many times. The read falls 3 residues short of the CDR3 end, and the missing part is taken from the germline J gene. The chain couples TRBV14 to TRBJ2-1; the match to TRBD2 covers 8 bases. CDR3 length equals 17 residues. Looked up from germline, CDR1 is SGHDN and CDR2 is FVKESK. The trim removed 4 bases at V and 4 bases at J, leaving 12 bases unmatched. The CDR3 sequence: CASSPRSGSRPYNEQFF. The part of the CDR3 DNA that was read is TGTGCCAGCAGCCCCCGCAGCGGGAGTCGCCCTTACAATGAG.

This clone was recorded many times. The read finishes 3 residues shy of the CDR3 end, and the germline J gene is used to complete it. This sequence joins TRBV7-9 and TRBJ2-3; no definite D call. The CDR3 runs 13 residues. Germline assignment: CDR1 SEHNR and CDR2 FQNEAQ (reference sequence). V was pared by 5 bases and J by 3 bases, with 9 bases between. The CDR3 loop reads CASSPLLTDTQYF. Incomplete CDR3 DNA: TGTGCCAGCAGCCCCCTCCTGACAGATACG. The variable domain in full, completed from reference TRBV7-9 and TRBJ2-3, reads DTGVSQNPRHKITKRGQNVTFRCDPISEHNRLYWYRQTLGQGPEFLTYFQNEAQLEKSRLLSDRFSAERPKGSFSTLEIQRTEQGDSAMYLCASSPLLTDTQYFGPGTRLTVL.

This clone has a count of ten or more. The CDR3 end is not reached by the read, which stops 3 residues before it; the germline J gene fills it in. The V and J genes are TRBV30 and TRBJ1-4; D possibly corresponds to TRBD1 (5 bases). This CDR3 is 14 amino acids long. V was shortened by 5 bases and J by 3 bases, with 13 bases between the two germline ends. Germline V lookup: CDR1 GTSNPN, CDR2 SVGIG (reference sequence). The CDR3 is CAWGTDTSNEKLFF. The DNA read from the CDR3 is TGTGCCTGGGGGACTGACACCTCTAATGAAAAA. The complete variable domain, with remaining parts taken from reference TRBV30 and TRBJ1-4, reads SQTIHQWPATLVQPVGSPLSLECTVEGTSNPNLYWYRQAAGRGLQLLFYSVGIGQISSEVPQNLSASRPQDRQFILSSKKLLLSDSGFYLCAWGTDTSNEKLFFGSGTQLSVL.

This clone was observed many times. The read halts 3 residues ahead of the CDR3 end, with the missing end drawn from the germline J gene. This rearrangement joins TRBV19 to TRBJ2-7; TRBD1 is a possible D gene (6 bases). Per germline, CDR1 LNHDA and CDR2 SQIVND (reference sequence). This CDR3 comprises 13 residues. V dropped 4 bases and J dropped 3 bases, with 10 bases sitting between them. CDR3 amino acids: CASSTGVNYEQYF. CDR3 bases read: TGTGCCAGTAGTACAGGGGTAAACTACGAG.

This clone was recorded a few times. The read ends 3 residues before the CDR3 terminus; that terminus is restored from the germline J gene. The V gene is TRBV30, the J gene TRBJ2-7; no clear D. Trimming shortened V by 3 bases and J by 2 bases, and 5 bases separated the two germline ends. CDR1 and CDR2 (germline): GTSNPN, SVGIG (reference sequence). This CDR3 has 11 amino acids. The CDR3 loop reads CAWSPAYEQYF. CDR3 DNA, as far as it was read: TGTGCCTGGAGCCCGGCCTACGAG.

This clone showed up many times. The read halts 3 residues ahead of the CDR3 end, with the missing end drawn from the germline J gene. This chain joins TRBV20-1 and TRBJ2-1; 14 positions match TRBD2. V shed 4 bases and J 2 bases; nucleotides not matched to a gene: 7. Germline assignment: CDR1 DFQATT and CDR2 SNEGSKA (reference sequence). The CDR3 loop spans 17 amino acids. This CDR3 reads CSATGTSGRPPYNEQFF. CDR3 DNA, as far as it was read: TGCAGTGCTACCGGGACTAGCGGGAGACCCCCCTACAATGAG.

Ten or more counts support this clone. Read sequence stops 3 residues before the CDR3 end, and the germline J gene provides the missing end. The gene calls are TRBV20-1 and TRBJ2-5, with TRBD2 identical over 8 bases. The CDR3 consists of 13 residues. The ends lost 8 bases at V and 4 bases at J; junction bases unmatched: 9. Germline V lookup: CDR1 DFQATT, CDR2 SNEGSKA (reference sequence). CDR3 sequence reads: CSWERETGETQYF. The CDR3 DNA, read in part, is TGCAGTTGGGAGCGGGAGACGGGAGAGACC.

This clone was recorded many times. The read terminates 3 residues ahead of where the CDR3 ends, so the germline J gene completes it. This rearrangement joins TRBV20-1 to TRBJ2-1, with D possibly being TRBD2 (5 bases). The CDR3 is made up of 15 amino acids. Germline V gene sequence: CDR1 DFQATT, CDR2 SNEGSKA (reference sequence). The V gene lost 3 bases and the J gene lost 9 bases, with 21 bases spanning the gap. The sequenced part of the CDR3 DNA is TGCAGTGCTAGGACGACTACGACGGGGAAGATTGAG. This encodes CSARTTTTGKIE. The entire CDR3 protein reads CSARTTTTGKIEQFF.